This entry lists 24 T cell receptor beta chains sequenced from one sample in a study of blood T cell repertoires in COVID-19 (dated by TCRdb to the early 2020s). Preparation of the library involved the immunoSEQ multiplex PCR assay. TCRdb mirrors the immuneACCESS table, restricted to in-frame sequences. Some clones are absent from its copies; in checked studies, under half trace to an unresolved V gene, and the reason for the others is unknown. This sample is represented by over 150,000 clones; 80% to 90% of them were singletons. 12% of the sample is in the top ten clones. The sequencing sample was made of PBMCs or T cells enriched from blood (not recorded which). The receptors were gathered from a man in his forties or fifties who had recovered from COVID-19.

This clone showed up just once. The rearrangement uses TRBV7-9 and TRBJ2-7, with 7 bases fitting TRBD2. Trimming cost V 7 bases and J 3 bases; bases outside gene matches: 12. The CDR3 runs 15 residues. Germline V gives CDR1 SEHNR, CDR2 FQNEAQ (reference sequence). The CDR3 bases are TGTGCCAGCACCCTAGACTGGCGGGAGAACTACGAGCAGTACTTC. It translates to CASTLDWRENYEQYF.

The gene calls are TRBV2 and TRBJ1-3; 8 nucleotides agree with TRBD1. There are 16 residues in the CDR3. J lost 0 bases, V lost 8 bases, and 9 bases had no gene match. Per the germline V gene, CDR1 is SNHLY and CDR2 is FYNNEI. CDR3 DNA: TGTGCCAGCCTGTGGGGACAGGCGAACTCTGGAAACACCATATATTTT. Translated, it gives CASLWGQANSGNTIYF.

The rearrangement links TRBV9 to TRBJ2-7; a possible D gene is TRBD1 (5 bases). V was shortened by 4 bases and J by 2 bases, with 13 bases between the two germline ends. In germline, CDR1 is SGDLS, CDR2 YYNGEE. There are 14 residues in the CDR3. DNA of the CDR3: TGTGCCAGCAGCCCACGACAGCCCCCCTACGAGCAGTACTTC. This translates into CASSPRQPPYEQYF.

V usage is TRBV20-1 and J usage is TRBJ1-1, with D unclear. Germline CDR1 reads DFQATT; CDR2 reads SNEGSKA (reference sequence). The CDR3 sequence is 11 residues long. The CDR3 DNA sequence: TGCAGAGTCAAAGGAGACACTGAAGCTTTCTTT. It translates to CRVKGDTEAFF.

The chain employs TRBV9 and TRBJ2-3; D may be TRBD1 (6 bases). The ends were cut back, 4 bases at V and 1 base at J, with 10 bases in the middle. CDR1 SGDLS and CDR2 YYNGEE come from the germline V gene. The CDR3 covers 14 residues. The CDR3 DNA reads as TGTGCCAGCAGCCCAGGGGTCCGCACAGATACGCAGTATTTT. Protein product: CASSPGVRTDTQYF. The full variable domain, in which reference TRBV9 and TRBJ2-3 provide the parts outside the CDR3, is DSGVTQTPKHLITATGQRVTLRCSPRSGDLSVYWYQQSLDQGLQFLIQYYNGEERAKGNILERFSAQQFPDLHSELNLSSLELGDSALYFCASSPGVRTDTQYFGPGTRLTVL.

The rearrangement uses TRBV3-1 (or the pseudogene TRBV3-2) and TRBJ2-5; D is unresolved. The CDR3 contains 13 residues. V lost 5 bases and J lost 3, with 10 bases in between. Germline-derived CDR1 and CDR2 are LGHDT and YNNKEL (reference sequence). CDR3 region: CASSYYGEETQYF. In nucleotides, the CDR3 is TGTGCCAGCAGCTATTACGGAGAAGAGACCCAGTACTTC.

DNA for the CDR3: TGTGCCAGCAGTTTATATTCCGGAGACGCAACTAATGAAAAACTGTTTTTT. Translating gives CASSLYSGDATNEKLFF. This chain links TRBV27 with TRBJ1-4; no clear D gene. The CDR3 consists of 17 residues. CDR1 and CDR2 from the germline V gene are MNHEY and SMNVEV (reference sequence). The V and J ends lost 1 base and 0 bases respectively, with 12 bases between them.

The chain is built from TRBV4-3 and TRBJ1-1; D is unresolved. The CDR3 has 14 residues. Germline V gene sequence: CDR1 LGHNA, CDR2 YSLEER. V shed 0 bases and J shed 3 bases, with 8 bases lying between them. The CDR3 DNA reads TGCGCCAGCAGCCAAGATCTGGCCTACACTGAAGCTTTCTTT. It translates to CASSQDLAYTEAFF.

The chain carries TRBV7-2 and TRBJ1-6; 8 bases line up with TRBD1. CDR3 size: 16 residues. CDR1 is SGHTA, CDR2 FQGNSA, per germline. Trimming took 0 bases from V and 10 from J; bases not matched to a gene: 8. The CDR3 spells CASSLAAGGSQSPLHF. The CDR3 DNA is TGTGCCAGCAGCTTAGCGGCAGGGGGCAGTCAGTCACCCCTCCACTTT.

This chain connects TRBV6-2 or TRBV6-3 to TRBJ1-4; TRBD1 matches 7 bases. The CDR3 totals 16 residues. V lost 0 bases, J lost 8 bases, and 9 bases stayed unmatched. Germline loops: CDR1 MNHEY, CDR2 SVGEGT. The CDR3 protein is CASSYSKGGGREKLFF. In DNA, the CDR3 is TGTGCCAGCAGTTACTCGAAAGGGGGCGGTCGGGAAAAACTGTTTTTT.

The V gene is TRBV7-9, the J gene TRBJ2-7, with D unresolved. Germline V lookup: CDR1 SEHNR, CDR2 FQNEAQ (reference sequence). V was clipped by 1 base and J by 7 bases, with 8 bases between them. The CDR3 is made up of 12 amino acids. CDR3 coding DNA: TGTGCCAGCAGCTTAGGGCTCACGGAGCAGTACGTC. Its protein product is CASSLGLTEQYV.

The chain joins TRBV7-9 to TRBJ1-1; tentatively, D is TRBD1 (6 bases). V was clipped by 5 bases and J by 8 bases, with 12 bases between them. The CDR3 has 12 residues. Germline CDR1 is SEHNR and CDR2 is FQNEAQ (reference sequence). The chain's CDR3 is CASSPPGTEAFF. The CDR3 DNA sequence: TGTGCCAGCAGCCCCCCCGGGACAGAAGCTTTCTTT.

V is TRBV28 and J is TRBJ1-5; D is unresolved. V dropped 4 bases and J dropped 5 bases, with 15 bases sitting between them. The CDR3 is 15 amino acids. Germline V gives CDR1 MDHEN, CDR2 SYDVKM. CDR3 in DNA: TGTGCCAGCAGTTCGGCGGCCCTTCGGGATCAGCCCCAGCATTTT. Encoded protein: CASSSAALRDQPQHF.

The chain couples TRBV14 to TRBJ1-1; TRBD1 is a possible D gene (6 bases). Germline CDR1 reads SGHDN; CDR2 reads FVKESK. There are 14 residues in the CDR3. Trimming left V 3 bases short and J 6 bases short, with 14 bases between. The CDR3 region has the DNA TGTGCCAGCAGCCAGCTCGGGGAGGGGGCTGAAGCTTTCTTT. Residues: CASSQLGEGAEAFF.

This chain links TRBV3-1 (or the pseudogene TRBV3-2) with TRBJ2-1; 8 bases align to TRBD1. CDR3 length: 13 amino acids. Germline lookup yields CDR1 LGHDT and CDR2 YNNKEL (reference sequence). J lost 8 bases, V lost 4 bases, and 4 bases had no gene match. The CDR3 sequence: CASSRQGYDEQFF. The CDR3 nucleotides are TGTGCCAGCAGCCGACAGGGGTACGATGAGCAGTTCTTC.

V and J are TRBV10-3 and TRBJ1-6; 9 bases map to TRBD1. CDR1 and CDR2 from the germline V gene are ENHRY and SYGVKD. Trimming removed 6 bases from V and 7 bases from J; junction bases left unmatched: 4. CDR3 length: 14 amino acids. This chain's CDR3 is CAIRSGTGNSPLHF. DNA of the CDR3: TGTGCCATCAGGAGCGGGACAGGGAATTCACCCCTCCACTTT.

This clone was found once. This chain uses TRBV19 with TRBJ2-1; TRBD2 matches 9 bases. The CDR3 runs to 16 residues. Germline V gene lookup returns CDR1 LNHDA and CDR2 SQIVND (reference sequence). Unmatched junction bases numbered 11, after V lost 5 bases and J lost 6 bases. CDR3 sequence reads: CASSLGSGRTRNEQFF. The CDR3 nucleotides are TGTGCCAGTAGTTTAGGGAGCGGGAGGACTCGCAATGAGCAGTTCTTC.

V is TRBV5-1 and J is TRBJ2-7, with D perhaps matching TRBD2 (5 bases). CDR1 is SGHRS and CDR2 is YFSETQ in the germline V gene. The ends were cut back, 0 bases at V and 3 bases at J, with 10 bases in the middle. CDR3 length: 14 residues. The CDR3 loop reads CASSLAPGYYEQYF. CDR3 DNA: TGCGCCAGCAGCTTGGCCCCGGGGTACTACGAGCAGTACTTC.

This clone appeared a few times. V is TRBV9 and J is TRBJ1-6; a weak D match, TRBD1 (5 bases). The CDR3 is made up of 15 amino acids. V was cut by 1 base and J by 7 bases, with 12 bases left in between. Germline CDR1 and CDR2: SGDLS and YYNGEE. The CDR3 spells CASSVQGLWNSPLHF. Written as DNA, the CDR3 is TGTGCCAGCAGCGTACAGGGTTTGTGGAATTCACCCCTCCACTTT.

This rearrangement joins TRBV2 to TRBJ2-5, with 10 bases matching TRBD2. With V trimmed by 4 bases and J by 4 bases, 6 bases remained unmatched. This CDR3 is built from 15 residues. The germline V gene has CDR1 SNHLY and CDR2 FYNNEI. The CDR3 region is CASSAPLAGVETQYF. The DNA of the CDR3 is TGTGCCAGCAGTGCGCCTCTAGCGGGAGTAGAGACCCAGTACTTC.

This chain joins TRBV6-6 and TRBJ2-2; TRBD2 matches 12 bases. Trimming took 2 bases from V and 5 from J; bases not matched to a gene: 3. The CDR3 extends over 16 amino acids. Germline CDR1 is MNHNY and CDR2 is SVGAGI (reference sequence). The CDR3 DNA reads TGTGCCAGCAGTTACGCCGGGACTAGCGGGACCGGGGAGCTGTTTTTT. It translates to CASSYAGTSGTGELFF.

J is TRBJ1-1 and V is TRBV5-6; D remains unclear. V lost 2 bases to trimming and J lost 1 base, with 6 bases between them. In germline, CDR1 is SGHDT, CDR2 YYEEEE. This CDR3 is built from 13 residues. The CDR3 DNA reads TGTGCCAGCAGCTTCTTCCCGAACACTGAAGCTTTCTTT. Translated: CASSFFPNTEAFF.

This chain uses TRBV9 with TRBJ1-4; D is possibly TRBD1 (6 bases). V was shortened by 4 bases and J by 7 bases, with 17 bases between the two germline ends. The length of the CDR3 is 15 residues. The germline CDR1 and CDR2 sequences are SGDLS and YYNGEE. DNA of the CDR3: TGTGCCAGCAGCCCCTCGGGGGGCCGGGGTGAAAAACTGTTTTTT. Translation: CASSPSGGRGEKLFF.

This chain joins TRBV10-3 and TRBJ2-1, with 7 bases identical to TRBD2. The CDR3 is made up of 19 amino acids. The germline gives CDR1 ENHRY, CDR2 SYGVKD. Germline trimming cut 1 base from V and 4 bases from J; bases unmatched to any gene: 16. The CDR3 loop reads CAISEFQQTRLADYNEQFF. CDR3 DNA: TGTGCCATCAGTGAGTTCCAACAGACTCGGCTAGCGGATTACAATGAGCAGTTCTTC.